The 27 T cell receptor beta chains presented below share a single source sample, sequenced in a study of shared clonotypes between healthy human individuals. Method: immunoSEQ multiplex PCR; TCRdb's copy keeps in-frame clones and lacks some. The table shows 2 million to 3 million clones, with roughly 93% occurring only once. Source material: naive CD4+ T cells from PBMCs. The subset: CD45RA+ positively selected. All receptors come from a man aged 18 to 29 in good health. Some clones in this sample may be carry-over from other donors' samples.

The V gene is TRBV5-5, the J gene TRBJ1-1; no firm D call. The germline V gene has CDR1 SGHKS and CDR2 YYEKEE (reference sequence). Trimming removed 1 base at V and 1 base at J, with 11 bases between. There are 15 residues in the CDR3. This CDR3 reads CASSLIKATNTEAFF. Written as DNA, the CDR3 is TGTGCCAGCAGCTTGATAAAGGCAACGAACACTGAAGCTTTCTTT.

The J gene is TRBJ2-7, the V gene TRBV27; 7 bases are shared with TRBD2. V was pared by 2 bases and J by 3 bases, with 4 bases of the junction left unmatched. The CDR3 length is 14 residues. Germline CDR1 is MNHEY and CDR2 is SMNVEV (reference sequence). As DNA, the CDR3 is TGTGCCAGCAGTTTAGCGGGGGATCACTACGAGCAGTACTTC. Translating gives CASSLAGDHYEQYF.

The rearrangement links TRBV7-9 to TRBJ2-7; TRBD2 matches at 10 bases. V dropped 6 bases and J dropped 5; count of bases not matched to a gene: 22. Germline V CDR1 and CDR2: SEHNR, FQNEAQ (reference sequence). This CDR3 is built from 19 residues. CDR3 in DNA: TGTGCCAGCAGTCCCGTAGCGGGAGGAGGGATGTTAGGGTGGCACGAGCAGTACTTC. This gives the protein CASSPVAGGGMLGWHEQYF.

V gene TRBV21-1 combines with J gene TRBJ1-2. TRBV21-1 is described as a pseudogene. This CDR3 region has 15 residues. The CDR3 DNA reads as TGTGCCAGCAGCAAAGCCTGTGCGGCCCACCTCGGCTACACCTTC. Amino acid sequence: CASSKACAAHLGYTF.

The V gene is TRBV7-9, the J gene TRBJ1-2; maybe TRBD1 (5 bases). CDR1 is SEHNR and CDR2 is FQNEAQ in the germline V gene (reference sequence). This CDR3 comprises 15 residues. The germline V and J ends were trimmed by 5 bases and 3 bases, with 16 bases remaining between them. The CDR3 region is CASSPRGGRDYGYTF. The CDR3 region has the DNA TGTGCCAGCAGCCCGCGGGGTGGCAGGGACTATGGCTACACCTTC.

This chain uses TRBV15 with TRBJ2-1, with 8 positions matching TRBD1. CDR1 LNHNV and CDR2 YYDKDF come from the germline V gene (reference sequence). The CDR3 is made up of 16 amino acids. J lost 5 bases, V lost 2 bases, and 8 bases had no gene match. The CDR3 DNA follows: TGTGCCACCAGCAGATCCGGGACAGGACTCCACAATGAGCAGTTCTTC. Amino acid sequence: CATSRSGTGLHNEQFF.

V usage is TRBV27 and J usage is TRBJ2-7; D gene uncertain. Looked up from germline, CDR1 is MNHEY and CDR2 is SMNVEV (reference sequence). There are 14 residues in the CDR3. V lost 2 bases and J 4 bases, leaving 12 bases between the germline ends. DNA for the CDR3: TGTGCCAGCAGTTTAGAGTGCCGCTTGTACGAGCAGTACTTC. It yields the protein CASSLECRLYEQYF.

This clone has just one count. Within the sample, other DNA sequences also encode this same CDR3. The chain employs TRBV29-1 and TRBJ1-2, with TRBD1 matching 7 bases. Germline loops: CDR1 SQVTM, CDR2 ANQGSEA. V lost 6 bases to trimming and J lost 2 bases; unmatched junction nucleotides: 3. The CDR3 is 12 amino acids. The CDR3 DNA is TGCAGCGTCGGGGACAGAAACTATGGCTACACCTTC. As protein: CSVGDRNYGYTF.

This clone was counted between two and nine times. This sequence joins TRBV7-9 and TRBJ1-1; a weak D match, TRBD1 (5 bases). CDR1 is SEHNR and CDR2 is FQNEAQ in the germline V gene (reference sequence). Trimming removed 4 bases from V and 5 bases from J, with 14 bases in between. The CDR3 sequence is 14 residues long. CDR3: CASSSSGGMTEAFF. The DNA for the CDR3 is TGTGCCAGCAGCTCCTCGGGGGGAATGACTGAAGCTTTCTTT.

The chain combines TRBV19 with TRBJ2-3, with 7 bases matching TRBD1. The ends lost 6 bases at V and 5 bases at J; junction bases unmatched: 14. CDR1 and CDR2 (germline): LNHDA, SQIVND (reference sequence). This CDR3 has 16 amino acids. CDR3 region: CASRKGTVKSGDTQYF. CDR3 sequence (DNA): TGTGCCAGTAGGAAAGGGACAGTAAAATCAGGAGATACGCAGTATTTT.

This chain links TRBV7-2 with TRBJ2-5; 12 bases are a match to TRBD1. Germline V CDR1 and CDR2: SGHTA, FQGNSA. V lost 4 bases to trimming and J lost 5 bases; unmatched junction nucleotides: 8. CDR3 length equals 16 residues. The CDR3 nucleotides read TGTGCCAGCAGCTGGTTGGGACAGGGGGCTCGGGAGACCCAGTACTTC. Translated: CASSWLGQGARETQYF.

This rearrangement joins TRBV7-3 to TRBJ2-3, with a possible D match to TRBD2 (6 bases). CDR3 length: 15 amino acids. CDR1 and CDR2 from the germline V gene are SGHTA and FQGTGA. Trimming shortened V by 8 bases and J by 3 bases, and 18 bases separated the two germline ends. The CDR3 DNA reads TGTGCCAGCCGGTTCGACGGGAGTCGGACAGATACGCAGTATTTT. This sequence encodes CASRFDGSRTDTQYF.

The chain has TRBV18 and TRBJ2-5; 12 nucleotides agree with TRBD2. Germline CDR1 is KGHSH and CDR2 is LQKENI. The length of the CDR3 is 15 residues. The V segment lost 6 bases and the J segment 7 bases; nucleotides outside the gene matches: 9. This CDR3 is CASSRTSGDKGTQYF. DNA of the CDR3: TGTGCCAGCTCGCGGACTAGCGGGGATAAAGGGACCCAGTACTTC.

The V call is TRBV28, the J call TRBJ1-5; no reliable D call. CDR3 length: 14 residues. V lost 4 bases to trimming and J lost 6 bases, with 13 bases between them. Germline V gives CDR1 MDHEN, CDR2 SYDVKM. The CDR3 here is CASSSPSLSQPQHF. The DNA for the CDR3 is TGTGCCAGCAGTTCCCCGTCCCTAAGTCAGCCCCAGCATTTT. Drawing the rest from reference TRBV28 and TRBJ1-5, the complete variable domain is DVKVTQSSRYLVKRTGEKVFLECVQDMDHENMFWYRQDPGLGLRLIYFSYDVKMKEKGDIPEGYSVSREKKERFSLILESASTNQTSMYLCASSSPSLSQPQHFGDGTRLSIL.

This clone was counted between two and nine times. The chain combines TRBV4-1 with TRBJ1-5; D not certain. Trimming shortened V by 3 bases and J by 2 bases, and 5 bases separated the two germline ends. Per the germline V gene, CDR1 is MGHRA and CDR2 is YSYEKL. The CDR3 runs to 13 residues. CDR3 DNA sequence: TGCGCCAGCAGCCATCCGGGCAATCAGCCCCAGCATTTT. This codes for CASSHPGNQPQHF.

V is TRBV11-2 and J is TRBJ2-3, with 7 bases lining up with TRBD2. The CDR3 runs 15 residues. The germline gives CDR1 SGHAT, CDR2 FQNNGV. J gave up 3 bases and V 3 bases, and 6 bases lay outside the gene matches. CDR3: CASSFTGTMTDTQYF. DNA of the CDR3: TGTGCCAGCAGCTTCACCGGGACTATGACAGATACGCAGTATTTT. The full variable domain, its missing parts supplied by reference TRBV11-2 and TRBJ2-3, is EAGVAQSPRYKIIEKRQSVAFWCNPISGHATLYWYQQILGQGPKLLIQFQNNGVVDDSQLPKDRFSAERLKGVDSTLKIQPAKLEDSAVYLCASSFTGTMTDTQYFGPGTRLTVL.

The chain is built from TRBV20-1 and TRBJ2-1, with D tentatively TRBD2 (6 bases). The CDR3 runs to 11 residues. The germline gives CDR1 DFQATT, CDR2 SNEGSKA (reference sequence). V shed 5 bases and J shed 9 bases, with 11 bases lying between them. The CDR3: CSAGKGGEQFF. CDR3 in DNA: TGCAGTGCTGGTAAGGGAGGTGAGCAGTTCTTC.

This chain joins TRBV5-1 and TRBJ2-1, with D maybe TRBD2 (5 bases). Looked up from germline, CDR1 is SGHRS and CDR2 is YFSETQ. The length of the CDR3 is 14 residues. The V end lost 2 bases, the J end lost 8 bases, and 14 bases lay between the germline ends. The CDR3, as DNA: TGCGCCAGCAGCTTAGGCGGGCGGGTTGATGAGCAGTTCTTC. It encodes CASSLGGRVDEQFF.

V is TRBV7-3 and J is TRBJ1-2; 10 nucleotides agree with TRBD1. This CDR3 is built from 16 residues. Germline trimming cut 1 base from V and 5 bases from J; bases unmatched to any gene: 7. CDR1 and CDR2 (germline): SGHTA, FQGTGA. CDR3 loop: CASSLIGTGERYGYTF. CDR3 DNA sequence: TGTGCCAGCAGCTTAATTGGGACAGGGGAGCGTTATGGCTACACCTTC.

J is TRBJ2-7 and V is TRBV9; D is uncertain. Germline V gene data show CDR1 as SGDLS and CDR2 as YYNGEE. This CDR3 has 12 residues. V was pared by 4 bases and J by 6 bases, with 11 bases between. CDR3 coding DNA: TGTGCCAGCAGCAGGGTCCCCGGCGAGCAGTACTTC. Its translation: CASSRVPGEQYF.

This clone came up once. The chain employs TRBV4-3 and TRBJ2-2, with D perhaps matching TRBD2 (5 bases). The germline V gene has CDR1 LGHNA and CDR2 YSLEER. The CDR3 spans 13 residues. Trimming stripped 4 bases from V and 6 bases from J, with 9 bases between. Written as DNA, the CDR3 is TGCGCCAGCAGCCTCTCCGGGGCCGGGGAGCTGTTTTTT. Its protein is CASSLSGAGELFF.

This chain uses TRBV5-8 with TRBJ1-5; no firm D call. The CDR3 is made up of 14 amino acids. Between the trimmed V and J ends, which lost 4 bases and 6 bases, there was a span of 14 bases. CDR1 is SGHTS, CDR2 YDEGEE, per germline. The chain's CDR3 is CASSARVPGQPQHF. The CDR3 region has the DNA TGTGCCAGCAGCGCCCGGGTCCCCGGTCAGCCCCAGCATTTT.

With respect to this clone: Other DNA sequences in the sample encode the same CDR3. The V call is TRBV5-1, the J call TRBJ1-4, with TRBD1 as a possible D gene (5 bases). V gave up 4 bases and J gave up 7 bases, with 8 bases separating them. Germline assignment: CDR1 SGHRS and CDR2 YFSETQ. The CDR3 loop spans 12 amino acids. The CDR3: CASSRDREKLFF. The CDR3 DNA reads as TGCGCCAGCAGCCGGGACCGTGAAAAACTGTTTTTT.

The chain has TRBV4-1 and TRBJ2-3, with D possibly being TRBD2 (6 bases). The ends were cut back, 4 bases at V and 0 bases at J, with 14 bases in the middle. The CDR3 has 16 residues. Germline CDR1 reads MGHRA; CDR2 reads YSYEKL. The CDR3 here is CASSLSRLASTDTQYF. In nucleotides, the CDR3 is TGCGCCAGCAGCCTAAGTCGTCTAGCGAGCACAGATACGCAGTATTTT.

CDR3 DNA sequence: TGTGCCAGCACCCTTAACAGGGGGCGAGGCTATGGCTACACCTTC. Amino acid sequence: CASTLNRGRGYGYTF. The rearrangement links TRBV7-9 to TRBJ1-2; 9 positions match TRBD1. Germline V gene data show CDR1 as SEHNR and CDR2 as FQNEAQ (reference sequence). There are 15 residues in the CDR3. V was clipped by 7 bases and J by 4 bases; unmatched bases: 10.

The CDR3 spells CASSLVSGLNTGELFF. CDR3 DNA: TGCGCCAGCAGCTTGGTAAGCGGGCTGAACACCGGGGAGCTGTTTTTT. The genes are TRBV5-1 and TRBJ2-2; possible D gene TRBD2, 6 bases. The length of the CDR3 is 16 residues. Germline values: CDR1 SGHRS, CDR2 YFSETQ. Trimming stripped 0 bases from V and 1 base from J, with 10 bases between.

The genes are TRBV7-2 and TRBJ2-2; D uncertain. Germline CDR1 SGHTA, CDR2 FQGNSA. The CDR3 has 13 amino acids. The V end lost 5 bases, the J end lost 4 bases, and 8 bases lay between the germline ends. CDR3 residues: CASSPSSTGELFF. The CDR3 DNA sequence: TGTGCCAGCAGCCCGAGTAGCACCGGGGAGCTGTTTTTT. Based on the CDR3 plus reference TRBV7-2 and TRBJ2-2, the full variable domain is GAGVSQSPSNKVTEKGKDVELRCDPISGHTALYWYRQSLGQGLEFLIYFQGNSAPDKSGLPSDRFSAERTGGSVSTLTIQRTQQEDSAVYLCASSPSSTGELFFGEGSRLTVL.